This T cell receptor (beta chain) was identified during a study of early T cells in non-severe SARS-CoV-2 infection. Study summary: Chains were not paired, and sequencing was done on bulk RNA from unsorted whole blood.

Trimming took 5 bases from V and 0 from J; bases not matched to a gene: 16. The V gene's germline CDR1 is SGHTA and CDR2 FQGNSA. This CDR3 is 19 amino acids long. Study conclusions and caveats: Using VDJdb, the matching emphasized anti-spike CD8 responses while missing private and CD4 specificities.

Unique molecular identifiers were affixed to single, distinct cDNA molecules. TCRdb processed the 5' RACE reads anew with MiXCR; each CDR3 protein has one entry. This table holds roughly 110,000 distinct CDR3 sequences, around 10% found once. On this clonotype itself: The target antigen is unknown.

This TCR was sampled from an adult who was a healthcare worker with PCR-confirmed SARS-CoV-2 infection or an uninfected control (not recorded which). The J gene is TRBJ2-4, the V gene TRBV7-2; 7 positions agree with TRBD2. Sequencing was done on a sample of whole blood. CDR3 sequence reads: CASSAVHGLAAIAKNIQYF. The CDR3 nucleotides read TGTGCCAGCAGCGCCGTGCATGGCCTAGCGGCCATAGCCAAAAACATTCAGTACTTC. The variable domain in full, completed from reference TRBV7-2 and TRBJ2-4, reads GAGVSQSPSNKVTEKGKDVELRCDPISGHTALYWYRQSLGQGLEFLIYFQGNSAPDKSGLPSDRFSAERTGGSVSTLTIQRTQQEDSAVYLCASSAVHGLAAIAKNIQYFGAGTRLSVL.